This TCR beta chain was profiled in a study of circulating and synovial CD4+ cells in juvenile arthritis. Measured with immunoSEQ multiplex PCR; TCRdb has only the in-frame clones, and not every one. The table shows around 32,000 clones, with around 95% occurring only once. Findings and limits, study-wide: Circulating pathogenic-like lymphocytes shared a substantially higher fraction of CDR3 sequences with synovium than bulk blood. Some such blood samples were as oligoclonal as synovium.

CDR1 is SEHNR and CDR2 is FQNEAQ in the germline V gene (reference sequence). The CDR3 totals 16 residues. Trimming cost V 4 bases and J 3 bases; bases outside gene matches: 7. Donors were patients with active juvenile idiopathic arthritis. On this clone itself: The antigen is unknown.

The TCR was taken from a human donor with juvenile idiopathic arthritis. This chain joins TRBV7-9 and TRBJ1-1, with 11 bases identical to TRBD1. The specimen sequenced was CD4+ T cells from blood. CDR3 protein: CASSSRTGGRDTEAFF. CDR3 nucleotide sequence: TGTGCCAGCAGCTCGAGGACAGGGGGCAGGGACACTGAAGCTTTCTTT.